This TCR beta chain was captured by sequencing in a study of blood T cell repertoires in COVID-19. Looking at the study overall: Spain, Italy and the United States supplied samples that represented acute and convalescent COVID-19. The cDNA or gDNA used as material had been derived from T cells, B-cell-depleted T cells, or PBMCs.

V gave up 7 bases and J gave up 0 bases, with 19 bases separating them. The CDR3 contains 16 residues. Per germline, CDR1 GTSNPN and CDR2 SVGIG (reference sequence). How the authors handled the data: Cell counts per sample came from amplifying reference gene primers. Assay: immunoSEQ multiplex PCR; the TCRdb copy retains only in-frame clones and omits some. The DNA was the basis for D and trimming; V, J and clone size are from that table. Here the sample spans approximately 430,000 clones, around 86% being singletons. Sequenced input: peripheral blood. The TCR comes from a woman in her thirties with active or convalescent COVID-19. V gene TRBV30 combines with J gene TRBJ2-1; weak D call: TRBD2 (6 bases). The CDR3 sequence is CAYRLGGPSSYNEQFF. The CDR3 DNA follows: TGTGCCTACCGATTGGGAGGCCCGAGCTCCTACAATGAGCAGTTCTTC.